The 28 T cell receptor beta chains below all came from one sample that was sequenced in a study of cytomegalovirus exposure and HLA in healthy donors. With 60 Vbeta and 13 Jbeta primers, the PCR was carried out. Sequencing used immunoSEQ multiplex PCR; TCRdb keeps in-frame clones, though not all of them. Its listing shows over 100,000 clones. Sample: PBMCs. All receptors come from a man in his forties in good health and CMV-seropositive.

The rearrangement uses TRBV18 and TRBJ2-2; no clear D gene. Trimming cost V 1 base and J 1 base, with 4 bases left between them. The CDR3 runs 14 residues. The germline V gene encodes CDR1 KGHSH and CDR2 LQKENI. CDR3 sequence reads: CASSPLRNTGELFF. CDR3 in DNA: TGTGCCAGCTCACCACTCAGGAACACCGGGGAGCTGTTTTTT.

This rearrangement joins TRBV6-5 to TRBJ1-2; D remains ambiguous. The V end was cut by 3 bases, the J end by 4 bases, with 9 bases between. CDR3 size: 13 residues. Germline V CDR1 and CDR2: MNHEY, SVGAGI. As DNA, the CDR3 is TGTGCCAGCAGTTATGGGCTACTCTATGGCTACACCTTC. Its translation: CASSYGLLYGYTF.

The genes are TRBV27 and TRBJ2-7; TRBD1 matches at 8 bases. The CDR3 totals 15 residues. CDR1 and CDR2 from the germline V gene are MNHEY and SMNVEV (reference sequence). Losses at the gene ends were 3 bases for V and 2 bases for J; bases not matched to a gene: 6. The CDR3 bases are TGTGCCAGCAGTTTTGGGGCAGGGGGCGCCTACGAGCAGTACTTC. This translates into CASSFGAGGAYEQYF.

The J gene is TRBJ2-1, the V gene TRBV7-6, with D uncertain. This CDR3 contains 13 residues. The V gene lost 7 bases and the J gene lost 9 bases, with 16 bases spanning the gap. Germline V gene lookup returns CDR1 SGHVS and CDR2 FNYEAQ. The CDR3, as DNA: TGTGCCAGCACCTTTACCAAAGCGAGTGAGCAGTTCTTC. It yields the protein CASTFTKASEQFF.

CDR3 DNA: TGCGCCAGCAGCTTGGTGGGGGCTGGTCAGCCCCAGCATTTT. Translation: CASSLVGAGQPQHF. The rearrangement joins TRBV5-1 to TRBJ1-5, with a weak D call TRBD1 (6 bases). The length of the CDR3 is 14 residues. Looked up from germline, CDR1 is SGHRS and CDR2 is YFSETQ. Deletions cut 0 bases from V and 6 bases from J, with 10 bases between.

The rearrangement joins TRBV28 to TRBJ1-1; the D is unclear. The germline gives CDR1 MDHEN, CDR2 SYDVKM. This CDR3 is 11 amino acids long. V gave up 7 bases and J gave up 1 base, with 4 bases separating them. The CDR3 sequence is CASTQNTEAFF. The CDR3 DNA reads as TGTGCCAGCACCCAGAACACTGAAGCTTTCTTT.

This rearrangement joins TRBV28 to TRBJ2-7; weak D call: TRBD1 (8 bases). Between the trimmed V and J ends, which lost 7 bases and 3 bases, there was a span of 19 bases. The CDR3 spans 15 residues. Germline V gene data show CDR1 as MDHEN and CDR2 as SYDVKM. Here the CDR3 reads CASTPSGTGDYEQYF. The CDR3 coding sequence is TGTGCCAGCACCCCAAGCGGGACAGGTGACTACGAGCAGTACTTC.

CDR3 DNA sequence: TGTGCCAGCAGTGGGGACTTATCCACTGAAGCTTTCTTT. It translates to CASSGDLSTEAFF. The V and J genes are TRBV2 and TRBJ1-1; perhaps TRBD1 as D (5 bases). V dropped 4 bases and J dropped 4 bases, with 10 bases sitting between them. The CDR3 extends over 13 amino acids. Germline V CDR1 and CDR2: SNHLY, FYNNEI.

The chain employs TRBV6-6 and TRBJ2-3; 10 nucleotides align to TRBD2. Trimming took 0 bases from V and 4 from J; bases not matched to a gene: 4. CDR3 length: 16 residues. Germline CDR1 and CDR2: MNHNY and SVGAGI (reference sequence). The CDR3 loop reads CASSYSSGRQADTQYF. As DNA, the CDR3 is TGTGCCAGCAGTTACTCTAGCGGGAGGCAAGCAGATACGCAGTATTTT.

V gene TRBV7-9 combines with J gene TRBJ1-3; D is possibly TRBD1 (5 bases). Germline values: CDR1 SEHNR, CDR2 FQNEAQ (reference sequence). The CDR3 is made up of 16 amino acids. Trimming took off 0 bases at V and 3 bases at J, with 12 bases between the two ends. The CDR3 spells CASSLAKEGNGNTIYF. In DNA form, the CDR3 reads TGTGCCAGCAGCTTAGCAAAGGAGGGGAATGGAAACACCATATATTTT.

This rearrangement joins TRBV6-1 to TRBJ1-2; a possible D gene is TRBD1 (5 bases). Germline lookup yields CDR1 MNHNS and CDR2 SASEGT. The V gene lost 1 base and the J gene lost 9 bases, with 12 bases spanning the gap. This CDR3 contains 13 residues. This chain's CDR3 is CASSEVGVASYTF. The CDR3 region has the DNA TGTGCCAGCAGTGAAGTAGGGGTTGCTAGCTACACCTTC.

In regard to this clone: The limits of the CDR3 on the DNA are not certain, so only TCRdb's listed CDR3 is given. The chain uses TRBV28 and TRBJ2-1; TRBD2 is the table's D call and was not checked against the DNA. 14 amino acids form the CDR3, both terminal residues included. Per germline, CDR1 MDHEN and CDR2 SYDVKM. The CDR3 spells CASTLVGLGSLKFF.

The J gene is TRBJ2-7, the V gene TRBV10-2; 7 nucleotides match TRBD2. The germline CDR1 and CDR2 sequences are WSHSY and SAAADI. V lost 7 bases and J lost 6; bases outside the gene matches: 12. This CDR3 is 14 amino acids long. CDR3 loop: CASTYGDYFGEQYF. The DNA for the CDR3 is TGCGCCAGCACCTATGGGGACTATTTCGGCGAGCAGTACTTC.

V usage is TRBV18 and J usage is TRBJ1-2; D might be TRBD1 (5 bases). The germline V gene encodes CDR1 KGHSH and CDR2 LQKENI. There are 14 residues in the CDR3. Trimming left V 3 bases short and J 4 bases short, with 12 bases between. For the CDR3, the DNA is TGTGCCAGCTCACCGATCGACAGCGTCTATGGCTACACCTTC. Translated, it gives CASSPIDSVYGYTF.

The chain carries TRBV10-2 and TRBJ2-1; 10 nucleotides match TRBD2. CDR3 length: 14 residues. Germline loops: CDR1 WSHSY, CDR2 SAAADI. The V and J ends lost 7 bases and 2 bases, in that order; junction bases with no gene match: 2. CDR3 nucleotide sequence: TGCGCCAGCACTAGCGGGAGAGCCTACAATGAGCAGTTCTTC. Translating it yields CASTSGRAYNEQFF.

Written as DNA, the CDR3 is TGTGCCAGCAGTTTGCGGGGGAATGAGCAGTTCTTC. Protein product: CASSLRGNEQFF. V and J are TRBV27 and TRBJ2-1; TRBD2 aligns across 7 bases. The junction had 0 bases not matched to a gene; V was cut back by 3 bases and J by 7 bases. The CDR3 is 12 amino acids. Germline V gene sequence: CDR1 MNHEY, CDR2 SMNVEV (reference sequence).

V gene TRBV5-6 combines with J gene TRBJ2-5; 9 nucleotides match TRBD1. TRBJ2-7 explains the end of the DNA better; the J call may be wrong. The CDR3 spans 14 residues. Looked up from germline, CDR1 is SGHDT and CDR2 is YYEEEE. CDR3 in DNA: TGTGCCAGCAGCTGGGGACAGGGCTCCTACGAGCAGTACTTC. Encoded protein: CASSWGQGSYEQYF.

This chain's CDR3 is CASSAGEGYEQYF. The CDR3, as DNA: TGTGCCAGCAGTGCGGGGGAGGGCTACGAGCAGTACTTC. The chain combines TRBV2 with TRBJ2-7; the match to TRBD2 covers 7 bases. The CDR3 is made up of 13 amino acids. The ends lost 4 bases at V and 3 bases at J; junction bases unmatched: 3. Germline CDR1 is SNHLY and CDR2 is FYNNEI.

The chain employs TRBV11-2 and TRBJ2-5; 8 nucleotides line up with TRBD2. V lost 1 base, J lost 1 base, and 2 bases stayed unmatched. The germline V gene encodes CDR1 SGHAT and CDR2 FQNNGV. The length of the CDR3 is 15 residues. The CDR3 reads CASSLATSGQETQYF. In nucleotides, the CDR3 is TGTGCCAGCAGCTTAGCAACTAGCGGCCAAGAGACCCAGTACTTC.

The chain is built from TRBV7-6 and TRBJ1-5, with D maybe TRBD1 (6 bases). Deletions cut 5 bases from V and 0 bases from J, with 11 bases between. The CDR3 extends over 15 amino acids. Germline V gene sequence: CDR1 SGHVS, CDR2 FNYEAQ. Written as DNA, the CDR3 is TGTGCCAGCAGCCCGCGGACAGATAGCAATCAGCCCCAGCATTTT. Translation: CASSPRTDSNQPQHF.

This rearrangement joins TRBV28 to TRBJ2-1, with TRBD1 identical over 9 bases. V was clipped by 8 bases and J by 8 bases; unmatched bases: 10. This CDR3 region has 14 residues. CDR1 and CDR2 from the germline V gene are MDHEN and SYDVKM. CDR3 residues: CASGSGQGIHEQFF. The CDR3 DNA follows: TGTGCCAGCGGCTCCGGACAGGGGATCCATGAGCAGTTCTTC.

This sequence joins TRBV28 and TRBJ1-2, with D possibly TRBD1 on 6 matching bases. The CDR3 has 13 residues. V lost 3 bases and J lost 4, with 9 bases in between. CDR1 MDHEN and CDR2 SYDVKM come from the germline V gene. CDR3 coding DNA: TGTGCCAGCAGTTTGGCGGGGGCCTATGGCTACACCTTC. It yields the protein CASSLAGAYGYTF.

CDR3 in DNA: TGTGCCAGCACCCCCCCCCAGAGCGGACCCTACGAGCAGTACTTC. Amino acids: CASTPPQSGPYEQYF. V gene TRBV7-9 combines with J gene TRBJ2-7; possibly TRBD2 for D (5 bases). Between the trimmed V and J ends, which lost 7 bases and 2 bases, there was a span of 18 bases. The germline V gene encodes CDR1 SEHNR and CDR2 FQNEAQ (reference sequence). This CDR3 region has 15 residues. The variable domain in full, with the rest retrieved from reference TRBV7-9 and TRBJ2-7, is DTGVSQNPRHKITKRGQNVTFRCDPISEHNRLYWYRQTLGQGPEFLTYFQNEAQLEKSRLLSDRFSAERPKGSFSTLEIQRTEQGDSAMYLCASTPPQSGPYEQYFGPGTRLTVT.

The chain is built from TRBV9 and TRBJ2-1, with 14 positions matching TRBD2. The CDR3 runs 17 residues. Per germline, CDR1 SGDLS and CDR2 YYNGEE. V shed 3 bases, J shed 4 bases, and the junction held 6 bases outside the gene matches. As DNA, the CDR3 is TGTGCCAGCAGCGGGGGGACTAGCGGGGGTCCTTACAATGAGCAGTTCTTC. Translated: CASSGGTSGGPYNEQFF. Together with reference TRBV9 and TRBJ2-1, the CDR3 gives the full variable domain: DSGVTQTPKHLITATGQRVTLRCSPRSGDLSVYWYQQSLDQGLQFLIQYYNGEERAKGNILERFSAQQFPDLHSELNLSSLELGDSALYFCASSGGTSGGPYNEQFFGPGTRLTVL.

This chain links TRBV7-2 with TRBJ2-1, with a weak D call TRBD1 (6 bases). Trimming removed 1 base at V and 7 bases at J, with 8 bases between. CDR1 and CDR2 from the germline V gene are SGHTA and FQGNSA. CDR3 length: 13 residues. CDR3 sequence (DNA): TGTGCCAGCAGCTTAGGGACAGTTAATGAGCAGTTCTTC. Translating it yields CASSLGTVNEQFF.

The CDR3 spells CASSQRWDRGEGYTF. CDR3 nucleotides: TGTGCCAGCAGTCAACGGTGGGACAGAGGCGAAGGCTACACCTTC. The rearrangement joins TRBV6-5 to TRBJ1-2; TRBD1 matches 7 bases. In germline, CDR1 is MNHEY, CDR2 SVGAGI. There are 15 residues in the CDR3. Trimming removed 5 bases from V and 8 bases from J; junction bases left unmatched: 14.

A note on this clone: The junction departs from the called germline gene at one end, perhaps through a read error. As DNA, the CDR3 is TGTGCCAGCAGTTTAGAGACTAGCAGGTCCTCCGAGCAGTACTTC. Encoded protein: CASSLETSRSSEQYF. The chain employs TRBV28 and TRBJ2-7, with TRBD2 matching 7 bases. Germline CDR1 reads MDHEN; CDR2 reads SYDVKM. This CDR3 has 15 amino acids.

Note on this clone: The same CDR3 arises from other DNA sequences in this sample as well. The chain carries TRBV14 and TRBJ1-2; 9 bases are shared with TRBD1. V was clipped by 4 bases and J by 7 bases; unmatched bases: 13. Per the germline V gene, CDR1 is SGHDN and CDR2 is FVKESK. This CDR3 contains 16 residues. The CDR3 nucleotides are TGTGCCAGCAGCCGGAAGGGACAGGGAAAAATTAGTGGCTACACCTTC. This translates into CASSRKGQGKISGYTF.